Each of the 2 T cell receptor beta chains below was sequenced from the same sample in a study of cytotoxic CD8 clonotypes in ibrutinib-treated CLL. Here immunoSEQ multiplex PCR was the method, and the copy in TCRdb shows in-frame clones only, minus some. This sample has several thousand clones, with 61% found just once. The specimen comprised PBMCs, sampled before ibrutinib treatment. Receptors originate from a human donor with chronic lymphocytic leukemia.

V gene TRBV5-1 combines with J gene TRBJ1-5; D is unresolved. The ends were cut back, 4 bases at V and 5 bases at J, with 16 bases in the middle. Germline lookup yields CDR1 SGHRS and CDR2 YFSETQ. The CDR3 has 15 amino acids. The CDR3 DNA reads as TGCGCCAGCAGCCGAACCGGACTTGGGGATCAGCCCCAGCATTTT. Its protein product is CASSRTGLGDQPQHF. The whole variable domain, remainder taken from reference TRBV5-1 and TRBJ1-5, is KAGVTQTPRYLIKTRGQQVTLSCSPISGHRSVSWYQQTPGQGLQFLFEYFSETQRNKGNFPGRFSGRQFSNSRSEMNVSTLELGDSALYLCASSRTGLGDQPQHFGDGTRLSIL.

V gene TRBV2 combines with J gene TRBJ2-1; D is unclear. Trimming shortened V by 6 bases and J by 3 bases, and 15 bases separated the two germline ends. Germline V gene lookup returns CDR1 SNHLY and CDR2 FYNNEI. The CDR3 is 15 amino acids. The CDR3 region is CASSDLYTDYNEQFF. DNA of the CDR3: TGTGCCAGCAGCGATCTTTATACCGACTACAATGAGCAGTTCTTC. Supplemented by reference TRBV2 and TRBJ2-1, the full variable domain reads EPEVTQTPSHQVTQMGQEVILRCVPISNHLYFYWYRQILGQKVEFLVSFYNNEISEKSEIFDDQFSVERPDGSNFTLKIRSTKLEDSAMYFCASSDLYTDYNEQFFGPGTRLTVL.